This T cell receptor beta chain derives from a study of shared clonotypes between healthy human individuals. Across the whole study: CD8 memory received one plate per donor, CD8 naive two, CD4 memory three and CD4 naive three.

Method: immunoSEQ multiplex PCR; TCRdb's copy keeps in-frame clones and lacks some. The sample has approximately 2,000,000 clones, 80% to 95% seen once; the top ten hold more than 1.5%. The germline gives CDR1 SQVTM, CDR2 ANQGSEA. This CDR3 contains 13 residues. Trimming took off 1 base at V and 7 bases at J, with 13 bases between the two ends. As defined, naive CD8 cells were CD45RO-negative and positively selected for CCR7, with terminally differentiated effector memory CD45RA+ cells excluded. This clone has just a few counts. Specimen: naive CD8+ T cells from PBMCs. The source of this sequence is a man between 18 and 35 years old in good health. Some clones in this sample may be carry-over from other donors' samples. This chain connects TRBV29-1 to TRBJ1-2, with D possibly being TRBD1 (5 bases). The CDR3 region is CSVEGAREPGYTF. CDR3 coding DNA: TGCAGCGTTGAAGGGGCCAGGGAACCTGGCTACACCTTC.